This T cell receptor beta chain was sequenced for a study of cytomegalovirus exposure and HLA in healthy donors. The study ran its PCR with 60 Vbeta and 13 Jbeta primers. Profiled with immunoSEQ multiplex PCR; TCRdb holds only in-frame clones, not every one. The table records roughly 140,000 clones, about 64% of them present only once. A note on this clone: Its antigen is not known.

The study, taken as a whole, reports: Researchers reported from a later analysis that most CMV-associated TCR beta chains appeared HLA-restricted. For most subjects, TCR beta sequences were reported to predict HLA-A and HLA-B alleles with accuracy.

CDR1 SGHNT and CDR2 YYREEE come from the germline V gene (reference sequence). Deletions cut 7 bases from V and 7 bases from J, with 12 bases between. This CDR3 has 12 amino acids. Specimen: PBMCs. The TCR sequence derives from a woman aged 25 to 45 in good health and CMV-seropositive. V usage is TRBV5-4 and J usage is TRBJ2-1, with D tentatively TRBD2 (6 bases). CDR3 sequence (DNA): TGTGCCAGCCTGAGTCGGGGGAATGAGCAGTTCTTC. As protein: CASLSRGNEQFF.